Listed here are 18 T cell receptor beta chains from one sample, sequenced in a study of CD8 T cells in Susac syndrome. Random hexamers primed reverse transcription of 0.5 to 1 ug RNA. MiXCR, applied by TCRdb to the immunoSEQ multiplex PCR reads, yields one record per CDR3 protein. The data hold approximately 25,000 distinct CDR3 sequences, with 80% to 95% observed a single time. The specimen sequenced was CD8+ T cells from PBMCs. The receptors derive from a human donor with Susac syndrome.

This chain joins TRBV6-6 and TRBJ2-5; 7 bases are shared with TRBD1. The germline gives CDR1 MNHNY, CDR2 SVGAGI (reference sequence). The V gene end was trimmed by 6 bases and the J gene end by 1 base; junction bases not matched to a gene: 5. This CDR3 contains 14 residues. The CDR3 sequence: CASSVGQTQETQYF. The CDR3 DNA reads as TGTGCCAGCAGCGTGGGACAGACCCAAGAGACCCAGTACTTC.

This clonotype has more than one count but fewer than ten. The chain recombines TRBV13 with TRBJ1-2; D gene ambiguous. There are 11 residues in the CDR3. Trimming removed 3 bases from V and 5 bases from J, with 4 bases in between. Germline CDR1 is PRHDT and CDR2 is FYEKMQ (reference sequence). The CDR3 loop reads CASSLGYGYTF. In DNA form, the CDR3 reads TGTGCCAGCAGCTTGGGTTATGGCTACACCTTC.

This rearrangement joins TRBV29-1 to TRBJ2-1, with TRBD1 matching over 10 bases. Germline CDR1 reads SQVTM; CDR2 reads ANQGSEA. This CDR3 comprises 15 residues. V trimming: 7 bases; J trimming: 3 bases; junction bases outside the gene matches: 9. DNA of the CDR3: TGCAGCGCCGCCGGGACAGGGGTAGACTACAATGAGCAGTTCTTC. This sequence encodes CSAAGTGVDYNEQFF.

The J gene is TRBJ2-7, the V gene TRBV11-1, with TRBD1 matching 9 bases. Germline V CDR1 and CDR2: SGHAT, FQDESV (reference sequence). V shed 5 bases and J 0 bases; nucleotides not matched to a gene: 5. CDR3 size: 15 residues. The CDR3 reads CASSATGGSSYEQYF. The CDR3 DNA follows: TGTGCCAGCAGCGCGACAGGGGGAAGCTCCTACGAGCAGTACTTC.

The rearrangement links TRBV5-6 to TRBJ1-5; no clear D gene. V was shortened by 0 bases and J by 5 bases, with 12 bases between the two germline ends. This CDR3 has 15 amino acids. The germline V gene encodes CDR1 SGHDT and CDR2 YYEEEE. CDR3 sequence: CASSLARREDQPQHF. CDR3 nucleotides: TGTGCCAGCAGCTTGGCAAGGAGAGAGGATCAGCCCCAGCATTTT. Supplemented by reference TRBV5-6 and TRBJ1-5, the full variable domain reads DAGVTQSPTHLIKTRGQQVTLRCSPKSGHDTVSWYQQALGQGPQFIFQYYEEEERQRGNFPDRFSGHQFPNYSSELNVNALLLGDSALYLCASSLARREDQPQHFGDGTRLSIL.

J is TRBJ1-2 and V is TRBV6-1, with 9 bases aligning to TRBD1. The CDR3 is made up of 16 amino acids. Germline V lookup: CDR1 MNHNS, CDR2 SASEGT. J lost 5 bases, V lost 6 bases, and 13 bases had no gene match. CDR3 in DNA: TGTGCCAGCAGAAACCCCAGGACAGGGGTATTGTATGGCTACACCTTC. It translates to CASRNPRTGVLYGYTF.

The CDR3 here is CATSETGGNTEAFF. CDR3 bases: TGTGCCACCAGCGAAACGGGGGGGAACACTGAAGCTTTCTTT. The gene calls are TRBV15 and TRBJ1-1; D is perhaps TRBD1 (5 bases). Trimming stripped 5 bases from V and 1 base from J, with 11 bases between. The germline CDR1 and CDR2 sequences are LNHNV and YYDKDF (reference sequence). This CDR3 has 14 residues. The full variable domain, in which reference TRBV15 and TRBJ1-1 provide the parts outside the CDR3, is DAMVIQNPRYQVTQFGKPVTLSCSQTLNHNVMYWYQQKSSQAPKLLFHYYDKDFNNEADTPDNFQSRRPNTSFCFLDIRSPGLGDTAMYLCATSETGGNTEAFFGQGTRLTVV.

The chain is built from TRBV7-3 and TRBJ2-7; D unresolved. The CDR3 loop spans 15 amino acids. Deletions cut 1 base from V and 5 bases from J, with 15 bases between. Germline CDR1 is SGHTA and CDR2 is FQGTGA. The CDR3 bases are TGTGCCAGCAGCTTAATTGCCTCAAAGAGTAACGAGCAGTACTTC. Protein sequence: CASSLIASKSNEQYF.

This chain connects TRBV4-3 to TRBJ2-1; D gene uncertain. This CDR3 contains 16 residues. CDR1 and CDR2 (germline): LGHNA, YSLEER. V dropped 0 bases and J dropped 3 bases, with 12 bases sitting between them. Written as DNA, the CDR3 is TGCGCCAGCAGCCAAGATGGAAGGCGATACTACAATGAGCAGTTCTTC. Its translation is CASSQDGRRYYNEQFF.

This clonotype came up once. V gene TRBV5-6 combines with J gene TRBJ2-5, with 12 bases lining up with TRBD2. The CDR3 runs 16 residues. V lost 0 bases and J lost 5; bases outside the gene matches: 5. CDR1 and CDR2 from the germline V gene are SGHDT and YYEEEE. CDR3 amino acids: CASSLASGGAWETQYF. DNA for the CDR3: TGTGCCAGCAGCTTGGCTAGCGGGGGGGCCTGGGAGACCCAGTACTTC. Complete variable domain (other parts from reference TRBV5-6 and TRBJ2-5): DAGVTQSPTHLIKTRGQQVTLRCSPKSGHDTVSWYQQALGQGPQFIFQYYEEEERQRGNFPDRFSGHQFPNYSSELNVNALLLGDSALYLCASSLASGGAWETQYFGPGTRLLVL.

This clonotype turned up a few times. This chain connects TRBV28 to TRBJ2-5; 9 bases are a match to TRBD2. Trimming took 3 bases from V and 2 from J; bases not matched to a gene: 7. CDR3 length equals 16 residues. Per germline, CDR1 MDHEN and CDR2 SYDVKM. The CDR3 spells CASSFGLAGIQETQYF. The CDR3 DNA is TGTGCCAGCAGTTTCGGTCTAGCGGGGATTCAAGAGACCCAGTACTTC.

The CDR3 DNA sequence: TGCAGCGTTGAAAGACAGGGGGAACGTGATTTGACGAGCTACGAGCAGTACTTC. Translated, it gives CSVERQGERDLTSYEQYF. The chain couples TRBV29-1 to TRBJ2-7, with 9 positions matching TRBD1. Trimming cost V 2 bases and J 3 bases; bases outside gene matches: 17. CDR3 length equals 18 residues. Germline values: CDR1 SQVTM, CDR2 ANQGSEA.

J is TRBJ2-1 and V is TRBV13; D is uncertain. With 3 bases removed from V and 9 bases from J, the gap between germline ends came to 6 bases. Germline lookup yields CDR1 PRHDT and CDR2 FYEKMQ (reference sequence). The CDR3 length is 11 residues. The CDR3 sequence is CASSFLGEQFF. CDR3 DNA: TGTGCCAGCAGCTTCTTGGGTGAGCAGTTCTTC.

The CDR3 loop is CASSLGGELGRNNQPQHF. DNA for the CDR3: TGTGCCAGCAGCTTGGGGGGAGAACTAGGGCGAAACAATCAGCCCCAGCATTTT. The genes are TRBV7-2 and TRBJ1-5; a possible D gene is TRBD1 (5 bases). This CDR3 spans 18 amino acids. The V and J ends lost 3 bases and 3 bases respectively, with 21 bases between them. The germline V gene encodes CDR1 SGHTA and CDR2 FQGNSA.

The CDR3 protein is CASSLGRGSNQPQHF. The CDR3 nucleotides read TGTGCCAGCAGCTTGGGACGTGGGAGCAATCAGCCCCAGCATTTT. The chain employs TRBV13 and TRBJ1-5, with D possibly being TRBD1 (5 bases). V was trimmed by 3 bases and J by 1 base, leaving 10 bases between them. This CDR3 is 15 amino acids long. The germline V gene encodes CDR1 PRHDT and CDR2 FYEKMQ (reference sequence).

In regard to this clonotype: The junction does not match germline at one end; this may be a read error. J is TRBJ2-1 and V is TRBV6-2 or TRBV6-3, with 8 bases that match TRBD1. Germline V lookup: CDR1 MNHEY, CDR2 SVGEGT. The CDR3 is made up of 15 amino acids. The CDR3 loop reads CAGSRGRGTYNEQFF. As DNA, the CDR3 is TGTGCCGGCAGCAGGGGGCGCGGGACCTACAATGAGCAGTTCTTC.

The gene calls are TRBV6-2 or TRBV6-3 and TRBJ1-1; 7 bases match TRBD1. This CDR3 region has 13 residues. The junction had 7 bases not matched to a gene; V was cut back by 4 bases and J by 8 bases. Germline V gives CDR1 MNHEY, CDR2 SVGEGT. DNA of the CDR3: TGTGCCAGCAGTTCTAGGACAGGTTCCGAAGCTTTCTTT. Translation gives CASSSRTGSEAFF.

The J gene is TRBJ2-1, the V gene TRBV2; a possible D gene is TRBD1 (6 bases). V was shortened by 6 bases and J by 6 bases, with 18 bases between the two germline ends. This CDR3 spans 15 amino acids. Per the germline V gene, CDR1 is SNHLY and CDR2 is FYNNEI. The CDR3 DNA follows: TGTGCCAGCAGAGTCAGGACAGTGCCGGGCAATGAGCAGTTCTTC. It encodes CASRVRTVPGNEQFF.